Listed here is a single TCR beta chain. Measured with immunoSEQ multiplex PCR; TCRdb has only the in-frame clones, and not every one. The sample includes about 190,000 clones, around 86% of them seen just once. This CDR3 has 12 amino acids. CDR1 and CDR2 from the germline V gene are LNHDA and SQIVND (reference sequence). Trimming removed 8 bases from V and 6 bases from J, with 11 bases in between. The sample is drawn from a study of blood T cell repertoires in COVID-19. About the research overall: The study drew acute and convalescent COVID-19 samples from the United States, Italy and Spain.

The TCR sequence derives from a man aged 35-49 years with acute COVID-19. Source material: PBMCs or T cells enriched from blood (not recorded which). J is TRBJ1-5 and V is TRBV19; D gene unclear. CDR3 bases: TGTGCCAGTGCTGAGAGAAGTCAGCCCCAGCATTTT. As protein: CASAERSQPQHF.